What follows are 6 T cell receptor beta chains derived from one specimen sequenced in a study of T cells in Graves' hyperthyroidism and ophthalmopathy. Amplification of TCR beta CDR3 regions was performed using RNA transcripts as template. HTBI primers drove first-round RT-PCR of the TCR CDR3. One entry per CDR3 protein results from TCRdb running MiXCR on the multiplex PCR reads. The table shows around 380,000 distinct CDR3 sequences, with approximately 13% occurring only once. The sequenced sample was blood. These receptors originate from a man between 25 and 39 years old with Graves' hyperthyroidism that later progressed to Graves' ophthalmopathy.

This clonotype was counted many times. The chain has TRBV29-1 and TRBJ1-2; TRBD1 matches 8 bases. Trimming cost V 6 bases and J 7 bases; bases outside gene matches: 10. The CDR3 sequence is 13 residues long. CDR1 is SQVTM and CDR2 is ANQGSEA in the germline V gene. The CDR3 here is CSVKPGTGIGYTF. As DNA, the CDR3 is TGCAGCGTAAAACCCGGGACAGGAATTGGCTACACCTTC.

This clonotype was seen repeatedly, ten times or more. The CDR3 bases are TGTGCCAGCAGTTCCGGAGATGGGGGGCCCTATGGCTACACCTTC. The encoded protein is CASSSGDGGPYGYTF. V gene TRBV11-2 combines with J gene TRBJ1-2, with a weak D call TRBD1 (6 bases). Deletions cut 6 bases from V and 4 bases from J, with 18 bases between. The CDR3 sequence is 15 residues long. Germline assignment: CDR1 SGHAT and CDR2 FQNNGV.

This clonotype was observed at least ten times. The rearrangement uses TRBV7-9 and TRBJ2-7; D is possibly TRBD1 (5 bases). With 6 bases removed from V and 3 bases from J, the gap between germline ends came to 9 bases. CDR1 is SEHNR, CDR2 FQNEAQ, per germline (reference sequence). The CDR3 consists of 12 residues. CDR3 loop: CASSPQDYEQYF. CDR3 sequence (DNA): TGTGCCAGCAGTCCACAGGACTACGAGCAGTACTTC.

This clonotype was detected many times. The genes are TRBV5-1 and TRBJ2-1, with TRBD1 as a possible D gene (5 bases). Germline assignment: CDR1 SGHRS and CDR2 YFSETQ. The CDR3 is 14 residues long. V was clipped by 3 bases and J by 3 bases, with 10 bases between them. Written as DNA, the CDR3 is TGCGCCAGCAGCTCTTGGGGCTACTACAATGAGCAGTTCTTC. Translating gives CASSSWGYYNEQFF.

This clonotype was detected only a few times. V gene TRBV28 combines with J gene TRBJ2-7; 7 bases are a match to TRBD1. J was trimmed by 6 bases and V by 5 bases; bases with no gene match: 4. The germline V gene has CDR1 MDHEN and CDR2 SYDVKM. This CDR3 spans 12 amino acids. CDR3 residues: CASSARTGEQYF. CDR3 DNA sequence: TGTGCCAGCAGTGCTCGGACAGGCGAGCAGTACTTC. Complete variable domain (other parts from reference TRBV28 and TRBJ2-7): DVKVTQSSRYLVKRTGEKVFLECVQDMDHENMFWYRQDPGLGLRLIYFSYDVKMKEKGDIPEGYSVSREKKERFSLILESASTNQTSMYLCASSARTGEQYFGPGTRLTVT.

This clonotype was counted many times. CDR3 DNA: TGTGCCTGGAGCAGACTAGGCAATCAGCCCCAGCATTTT. It encodes CAWSRLGNQPQHF. The chain links TRBV30 to TRBJ1-5; D unresolved. Trimming removed 3 bases at V and 2 bases at J, with 8 bases between. Germline-derived CDR1 and CDR2 are GTSNPN and SVGIG (reference sequence). CDR3 length equals 13 residues.